This T cell receptor (beta chain) came from a study of blood T cells in healthy people across ages. Study observations and caveats: Diversity figures based on one million T cells were deemed too low.

PBMCs were isolated at a quantity of at least 7 million per sample. Extraction yielded at least 5 micrograms of total RNA per sample. The CDR3 totals 13 residues. The germline V gene encodes CDR1 SGHDN and CDR2 FVKESK. It was with a sample-barcoded 5' primer and a J-beta primer mix that a second PCR of about 6 to 12 cycles was run. TCRdb independently ran MiXCR on the 5' RACE reads; one entry per CDR3 protein. The profile shows about 1.5 million distinct CDR3 sequences, 35% to 45% of them singletons. In the case of this clonotype: Its antigen is currently unknown.

The source material was blood. The chain combines TRBV14 with TRBJ2-7; D possibly corresponds to TRBD2 (5 bases). The DNA matches TRBJ2-4 better at its end, which makes the J call doubtful. The receptor comes from a woman in her late teens or twenties in good health. Written as DNA, the CDR3 is TGTGCCAGCAGCCAAGACCTAGCTGGCATTCAGTACTTC. It yields the protein CASSQDLAGIQYF.